Sequencing of this TCR beta chain was carried out in a study of molecular identifiers for immune sequencing clone quantification. Study-level findings and limits: Whereas clones above 20 RNA copies held under 1% of naive-cell molecules, they held over 97% of effector molecules.

CDR1 is SGHVS, CDR2 FQNEAQ, per germline. The CDR3 sequence is 17 residues long. With 5 bases removed from V and 8 bases from J, the gap between germline ends came to 25 bases. This clonotype was recorded at least ten times. Its matching antigen is unknown. The use of previously described methods and listed TCR primers produced the bulk TCR libraries. MiXCR, run by TCRdb on the PCR reads, gives a single entry per CDR3 protein. The data show about 65,000 distinct CDR3 sequences, about 17% seen once. Sorting captured naive CD8 T cells as CD8+CD4-CCR7+CD45RA+. This TCR was sampled from a human donor in good health. Some libraries in this study had Jurkat cell RNA spiked in. This chain uses TRBV7-8 with TRBJ2-1; D is possibly TRBD2 (5 bases). The sample taken for sequencing was naive CD8+ T cells from blood, with Jurkat cell RNA spiked in. Subset here: FACS-sorted CD8+CD4-CCR7+CD45RA+ naive T cells. The chain's CDR3 is CASSTTVGIPHSDEQFF. CDR3 DNA sequence: TGTGCCAGCAGCACAACCGTCGGGATCCCCCACAGCGATGAGCAGTTCTTC.